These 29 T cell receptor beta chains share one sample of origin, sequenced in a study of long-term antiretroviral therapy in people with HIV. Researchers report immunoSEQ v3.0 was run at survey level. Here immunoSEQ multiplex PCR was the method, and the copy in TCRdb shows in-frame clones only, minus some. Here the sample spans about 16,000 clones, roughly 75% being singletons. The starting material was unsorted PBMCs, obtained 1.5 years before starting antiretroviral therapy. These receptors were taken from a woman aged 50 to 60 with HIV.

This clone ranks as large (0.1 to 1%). Here the CDR3 reads CASSDTKNYGYTF. The CDR3 region has the DNA TGCGCCAGCAGTGATACAAAAAACTATGGCTACACCTTC. The chain joins TRBV10-1 to TRBJ1-2, with no clear D. V lost 3 bases and J lost 2, with 7 bases in between. The V gene's germline CDR1 is WNHNN and CDR2 SYGVQD (reference sequence). The CDR3 is 13 residues long.

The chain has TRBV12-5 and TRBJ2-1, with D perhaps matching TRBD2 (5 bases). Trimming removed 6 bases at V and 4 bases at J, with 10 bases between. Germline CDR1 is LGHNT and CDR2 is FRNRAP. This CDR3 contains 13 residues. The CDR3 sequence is CASGPGSYNEQFF. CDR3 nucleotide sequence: TGTGCTAGTGGACCGGGAAGTTACAATGAGCAGTTCTTC.

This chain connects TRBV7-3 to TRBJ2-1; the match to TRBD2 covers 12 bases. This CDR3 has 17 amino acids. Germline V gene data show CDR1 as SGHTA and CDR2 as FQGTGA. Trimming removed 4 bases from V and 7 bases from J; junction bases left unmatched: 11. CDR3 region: CASSSDPLGTSGNEQFF. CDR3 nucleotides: TGTGCCAGCAGCTCCGACCCCCTCGGGACTAGCGGGAATGAGCAGTTCTTC.

The CDR3 nucleotides are TGTGCCAGCAGCTTGGCCGGAAGGGGGCAAGAGACCCAGTACTTC. It codes for CASSLAGRGQETQYF. The chain joins TRBV5-4 to TRBJ2-5, with D possibly TRBD1 on 6 matching bases. Germline assignment: CDR1 SGHNT and CDR2 YYREEE (reference sequence). CDR3 length equals 15 residues. V was shortened by 0 bases and J by 2 bases, with 11 bases between the two germline ends.

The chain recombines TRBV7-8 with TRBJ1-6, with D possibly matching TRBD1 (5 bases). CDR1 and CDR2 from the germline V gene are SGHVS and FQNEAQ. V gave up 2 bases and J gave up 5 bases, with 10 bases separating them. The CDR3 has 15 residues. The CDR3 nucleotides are TGTGCCAGCAGCTTAATCGACAGTAATAATTCACCCCTCCACTTT. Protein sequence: CASSLIDSNNSPLHF.

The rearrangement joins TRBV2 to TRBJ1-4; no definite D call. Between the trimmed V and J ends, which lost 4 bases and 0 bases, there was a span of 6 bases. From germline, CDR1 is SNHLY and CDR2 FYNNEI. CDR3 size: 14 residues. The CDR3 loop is CASSARTTNEKLFF. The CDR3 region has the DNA TGTGCCAGCAGTGCCCGAACAACTAATGAAAAACTGTTTTTT.

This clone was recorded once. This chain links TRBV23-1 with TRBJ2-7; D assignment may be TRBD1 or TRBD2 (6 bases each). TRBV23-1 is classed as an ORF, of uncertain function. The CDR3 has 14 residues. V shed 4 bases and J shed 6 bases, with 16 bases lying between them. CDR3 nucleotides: TGCGCCAGCAGTCGACAGGCCCTGGGGGGCGAGCAGTACTTC. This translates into CASSRQALGGEQYF.

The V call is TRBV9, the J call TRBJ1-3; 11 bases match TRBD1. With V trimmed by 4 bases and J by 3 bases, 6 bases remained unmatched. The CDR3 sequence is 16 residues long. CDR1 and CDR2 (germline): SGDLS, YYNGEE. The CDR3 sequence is CASSFGQGAYGNTIYF. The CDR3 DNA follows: TGTGCCAGCAGCTTCGGACAGGGGGCATATGGAAACACCATATATTTT.

CDR3 residues: CASFLRVDEQYF. CDR3 DNA: TGTGCCAGCTTCCTGAGGGTGGACGAGCAGTACTTC. This chain links TRBV2 with TRBJ2-7; D is perhaps TRBD2 (5 bases). Germline V lookup: CDR1 SNHLY, CDR2 FYNNEI. V was clipped by 8 bases and J by 5 bases, with 13 bases between them. The CDR3 covers 12 residues.

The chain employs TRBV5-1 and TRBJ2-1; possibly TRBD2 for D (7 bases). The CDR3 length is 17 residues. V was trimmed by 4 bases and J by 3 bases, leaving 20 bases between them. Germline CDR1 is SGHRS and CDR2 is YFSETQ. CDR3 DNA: TGCGCCAGCAGCACAGCCCGGTGGGGGGGCGTCTACAATGAGCAGTTCTTC. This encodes CASSTARWGGVYNEQFF.

CDR3 region: CASSSGGGLHQPQHF. CDR3 in DNA: TGTGCCAGCAGCTCCGGCGGTGGGTTGCATCAGCCCCAGCATTTT. The rearrangement uses TRBV7-9 and TRBJ1-5; no clear D gene. Germline V CDR1 and CDR2: SEHNR, FQNEAQ (reference sequence). The V end was cut by 4 bases, the J end by 5 bases, with 15 bases between. CDR3 length: 15 residues.

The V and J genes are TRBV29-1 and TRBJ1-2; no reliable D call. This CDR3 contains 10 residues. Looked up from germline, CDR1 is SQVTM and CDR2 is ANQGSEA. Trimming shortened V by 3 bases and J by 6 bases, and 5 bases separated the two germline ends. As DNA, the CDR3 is TGCAGCGTTGATTTGGATGGCTACACCTTC. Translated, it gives CSVDLDGYTF.

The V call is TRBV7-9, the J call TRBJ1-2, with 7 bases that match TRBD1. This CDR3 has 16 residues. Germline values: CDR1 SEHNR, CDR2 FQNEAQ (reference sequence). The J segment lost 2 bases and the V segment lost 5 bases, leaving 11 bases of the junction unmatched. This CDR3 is CASSPPLGTENYGYTF. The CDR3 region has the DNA TGTGCCAGCAGCCCTCCCCTCGGGACAGAGAACTATGGCTACACCTTC.

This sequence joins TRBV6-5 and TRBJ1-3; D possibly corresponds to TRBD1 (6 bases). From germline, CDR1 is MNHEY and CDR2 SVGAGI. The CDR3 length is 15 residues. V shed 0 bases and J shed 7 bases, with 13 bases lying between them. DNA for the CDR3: TGTGCCAGCAGTTACTCGAACGGAGGGGGGAACACCATATATTTT. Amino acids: CASSYSNGGGNTIYF.

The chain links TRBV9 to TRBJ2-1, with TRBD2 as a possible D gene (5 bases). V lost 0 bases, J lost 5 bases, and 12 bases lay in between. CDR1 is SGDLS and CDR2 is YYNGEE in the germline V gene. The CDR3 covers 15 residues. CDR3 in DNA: TGTGCCAGCAGCGTAGCGGATAGGACTCACAATGAGCAGTTCTTC. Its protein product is CASSVADRTHNEQFF. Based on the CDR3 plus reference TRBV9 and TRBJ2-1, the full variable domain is DSGVTQTPKHLITATGQRVTLRCSPRSGDLSVYWYQQSLDQGLQFLIQYYNGEERAKGNILERFSAQQFPDLHSELNLSSLELGDSALYFCASSVADRTHNEQFFGPGTRLTVL.

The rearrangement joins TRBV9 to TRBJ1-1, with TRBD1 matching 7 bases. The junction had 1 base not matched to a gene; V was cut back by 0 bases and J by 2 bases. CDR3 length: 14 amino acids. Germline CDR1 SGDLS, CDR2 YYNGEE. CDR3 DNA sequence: TGTGCCAGCAGCGTAGGGACAGGTAACACTGAAGCTTTCTTT. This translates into CASSVGTGNTEAFF.

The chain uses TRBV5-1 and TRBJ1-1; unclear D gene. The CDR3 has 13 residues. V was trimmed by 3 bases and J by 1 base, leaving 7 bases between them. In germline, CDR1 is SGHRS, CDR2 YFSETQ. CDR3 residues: CASSSTANTEAFF. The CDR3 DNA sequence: TGCGCCAGCAGCTCTACGGCGAACACTGAAGCTTTCTTT. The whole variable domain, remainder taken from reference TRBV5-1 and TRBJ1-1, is KAGVTQTPRYLIKTRGQQVTLSCSPISGHRSVSWYQQTPGQGLQFLFEYFSETQRNKGNFPGRFSGRQFSNSRSEMNVSTLELGDSALYLCASSSTANTEAFFGQGTRLTVV.

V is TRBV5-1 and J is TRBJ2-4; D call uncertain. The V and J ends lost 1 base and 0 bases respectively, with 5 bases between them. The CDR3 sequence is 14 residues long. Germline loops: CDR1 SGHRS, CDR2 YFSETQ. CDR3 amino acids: CASSLIGAKNIQYF. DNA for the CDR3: TGCGCCAGCAGCTTGATCGGAGCCAAAAACATTCAGTACTTC.

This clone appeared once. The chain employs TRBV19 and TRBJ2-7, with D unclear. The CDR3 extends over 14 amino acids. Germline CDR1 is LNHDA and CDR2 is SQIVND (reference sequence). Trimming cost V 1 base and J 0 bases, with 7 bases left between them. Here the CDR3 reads CASSIAYGSYEQYV. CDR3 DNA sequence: TGTGCCAGTAGTATAGCCTATGGCTCCTACGAGCAGTACGTC.

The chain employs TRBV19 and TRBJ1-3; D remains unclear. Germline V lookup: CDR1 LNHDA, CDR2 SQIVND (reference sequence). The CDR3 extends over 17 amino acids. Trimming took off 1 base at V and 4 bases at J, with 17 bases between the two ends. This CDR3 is CASSIAGRSHGGNTIYF. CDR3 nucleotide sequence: TGTGCCAGTAGTATAGCCGGACGGTCTCACGGAGGAAACACCATATATTTT.

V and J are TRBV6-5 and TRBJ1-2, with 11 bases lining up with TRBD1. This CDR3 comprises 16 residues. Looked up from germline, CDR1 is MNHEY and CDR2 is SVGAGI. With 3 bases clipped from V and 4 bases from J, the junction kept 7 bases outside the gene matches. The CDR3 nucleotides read TGTGCCAGCAGTTATATAAGGACAGGGGGCAGCTATGGCTACACCTTC. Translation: CASSYIRTGGSYGYTF.

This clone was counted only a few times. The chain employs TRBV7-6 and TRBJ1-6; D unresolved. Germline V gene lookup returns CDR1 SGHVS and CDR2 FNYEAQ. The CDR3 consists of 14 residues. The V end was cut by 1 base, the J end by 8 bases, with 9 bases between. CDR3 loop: CASSLEKGDSPLHF. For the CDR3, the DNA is TGTGCCAGCAGCTTAGAGAAGGGCGATTCACCCCTCCACTTT.

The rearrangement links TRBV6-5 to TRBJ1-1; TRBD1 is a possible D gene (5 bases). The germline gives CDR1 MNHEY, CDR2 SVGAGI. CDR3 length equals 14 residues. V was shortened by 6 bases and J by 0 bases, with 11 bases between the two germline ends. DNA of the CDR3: TGTGCCAGCAGGGTGGTAGGGGTGAACACTGAAGCTTTCTTT. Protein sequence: CASRVVGVNTEAFF.

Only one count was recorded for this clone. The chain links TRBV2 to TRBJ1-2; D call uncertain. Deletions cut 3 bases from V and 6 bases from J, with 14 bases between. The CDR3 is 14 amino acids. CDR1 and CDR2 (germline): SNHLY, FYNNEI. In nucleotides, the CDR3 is TGTGCCAGCAGTGATTCCCGGCAGGATGATGGCTACACCTTC. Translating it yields CASSDSRQDDGYTF.

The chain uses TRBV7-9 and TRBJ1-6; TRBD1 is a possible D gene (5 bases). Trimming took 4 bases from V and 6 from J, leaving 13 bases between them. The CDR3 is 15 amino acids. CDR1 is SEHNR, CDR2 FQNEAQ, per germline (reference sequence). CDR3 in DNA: TGTGCCAGCAGCTCCTTCGACAGTTCTAATTCACCCCTCCACTTT. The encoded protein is CASSSFDSSNSPLHF.

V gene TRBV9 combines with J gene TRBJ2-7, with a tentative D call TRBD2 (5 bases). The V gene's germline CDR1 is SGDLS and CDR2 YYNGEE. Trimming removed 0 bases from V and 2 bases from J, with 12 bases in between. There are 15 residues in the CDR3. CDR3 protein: CASSVGRQTTYEQYF. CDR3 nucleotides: TGTGCCAGCAGCGTAGGGCGGCAGACTACCTACGAGCAGTACTTC.

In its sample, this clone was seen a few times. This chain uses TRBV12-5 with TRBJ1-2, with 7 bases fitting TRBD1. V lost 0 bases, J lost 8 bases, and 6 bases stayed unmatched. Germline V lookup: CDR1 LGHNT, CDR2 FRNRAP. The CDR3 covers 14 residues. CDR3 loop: CASGLVQGHSGYTF. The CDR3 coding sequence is TGTGCTAGTGGTTTGGTACAGGGGCATAGCGGCTACACCTTC. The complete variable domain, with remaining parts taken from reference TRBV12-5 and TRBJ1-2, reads DARVTQTPRHKVTEMGQEVTMRCQPILGHNTVFWYRQTMMQGLELLAYFRNRAPLDDSGMPKDRFSAEMPDATLATLKIQPSEPRDSAVYFCASGLVQGHSGYTFGSGTRLTVV.

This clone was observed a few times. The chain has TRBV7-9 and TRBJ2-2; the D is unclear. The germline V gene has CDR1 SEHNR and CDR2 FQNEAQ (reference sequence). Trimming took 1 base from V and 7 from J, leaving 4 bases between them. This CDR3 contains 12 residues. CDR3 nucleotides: TGTGCCAGCAGCTTAGAATTCGGGGAGCTGTTTTTT. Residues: CASSLEFGELFF.

As DNA, the CDR3 is TGTGCCAGCAGCAATAGCGGGGGGGTCACCTACAATGAGCAGTTCTTC. Translating it yields CASSNSGGVTYNEQFF. V usage is TRBV11-2 and J usage is TRBJ2-1; 11 bases are shared with TRBD2. There are 16 residues in the CDR3. CDR1 SGHAT and CDR2 FQNNGV come from the germline V gene. V lost 5 bases and J lost 2; bases outside the gene matches: 5.